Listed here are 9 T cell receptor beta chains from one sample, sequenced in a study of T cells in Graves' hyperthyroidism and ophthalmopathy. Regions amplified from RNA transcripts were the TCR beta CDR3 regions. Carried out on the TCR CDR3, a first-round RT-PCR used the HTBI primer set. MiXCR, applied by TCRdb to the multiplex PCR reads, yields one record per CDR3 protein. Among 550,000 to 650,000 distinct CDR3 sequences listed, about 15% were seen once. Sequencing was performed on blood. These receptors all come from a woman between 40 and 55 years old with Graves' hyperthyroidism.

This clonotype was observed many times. For the CDR3, the DNA is TGTGCCAGCAGCAGCCACTACAATGAGCAGTTCTTC. Protein sequence: CASSSHYNEQFF. The chain joins TRBV28 to TRBJ2-1; no clear D. Germline V gene lookup returns CDR1 MDHEN and CDR2 SYDVKM. V was clipped by 6 bases and J by 3 bases, with 6 bases between them. This CDR3 contains 12 residues.

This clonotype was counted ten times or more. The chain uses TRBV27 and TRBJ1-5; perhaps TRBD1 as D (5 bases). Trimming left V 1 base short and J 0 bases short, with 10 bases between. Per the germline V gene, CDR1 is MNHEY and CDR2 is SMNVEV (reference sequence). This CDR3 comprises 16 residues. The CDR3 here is CASSLFSGGSNQPQHF. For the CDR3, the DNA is TGTGCCAGCAGTTTATTTAGCGGGGGTAGCAATCAGCCCCAGCATTTT.

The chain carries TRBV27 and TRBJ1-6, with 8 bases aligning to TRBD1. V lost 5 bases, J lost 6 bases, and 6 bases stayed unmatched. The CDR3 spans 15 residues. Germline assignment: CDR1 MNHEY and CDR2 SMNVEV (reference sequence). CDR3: CASSPLRGRNSPLHF. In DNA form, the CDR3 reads TGTGCCAGCAGTCCCCTCAGGGGGCGTAATTCACCCCTCCACTTT.

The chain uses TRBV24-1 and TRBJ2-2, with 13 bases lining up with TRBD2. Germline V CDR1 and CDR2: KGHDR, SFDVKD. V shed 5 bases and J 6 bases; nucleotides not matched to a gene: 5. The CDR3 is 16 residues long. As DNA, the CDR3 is TGTGCCACCAGTGCCCCACTAGCGGGAGGGCCCGGGGAGCTGTTTTTT. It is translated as CATSAPLAGGPGELFF.

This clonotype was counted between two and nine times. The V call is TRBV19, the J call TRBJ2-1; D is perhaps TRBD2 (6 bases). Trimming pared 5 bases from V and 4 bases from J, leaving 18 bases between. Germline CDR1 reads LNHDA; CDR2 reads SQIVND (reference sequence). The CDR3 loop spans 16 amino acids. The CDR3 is CASSLNRDLSYNEQFF. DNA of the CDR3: TGTGCCAGTAGTTTAAACCGGGACTTATCATACAATGAGCAGTTCTTC.

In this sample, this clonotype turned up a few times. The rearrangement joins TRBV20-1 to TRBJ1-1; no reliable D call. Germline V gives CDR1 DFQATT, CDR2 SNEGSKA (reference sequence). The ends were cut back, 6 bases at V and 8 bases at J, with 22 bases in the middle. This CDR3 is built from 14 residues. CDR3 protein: CSARKWGTLPEAFF. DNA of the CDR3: TGCAGTGCCCGGAAATGGGGAACATTACCCGAAGCTTTCTTT.

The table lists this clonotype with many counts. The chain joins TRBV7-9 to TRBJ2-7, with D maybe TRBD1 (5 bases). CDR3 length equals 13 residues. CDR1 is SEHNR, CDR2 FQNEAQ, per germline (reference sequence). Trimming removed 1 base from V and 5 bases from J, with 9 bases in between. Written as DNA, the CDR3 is TGTGCCAGCAGCTTAGAGGGGCCGAACGAGCAGTACTTC. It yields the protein CASSLEGPNEQYF.

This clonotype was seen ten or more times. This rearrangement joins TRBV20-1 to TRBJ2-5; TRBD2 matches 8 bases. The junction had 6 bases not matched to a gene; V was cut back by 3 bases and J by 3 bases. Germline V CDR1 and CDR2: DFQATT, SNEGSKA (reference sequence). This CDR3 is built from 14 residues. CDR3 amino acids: CSASGTRAEETQYF. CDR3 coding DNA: TGCAGTGCTAGCGGGACTAGGGCAGAAGAGACCCAGTACTTC.

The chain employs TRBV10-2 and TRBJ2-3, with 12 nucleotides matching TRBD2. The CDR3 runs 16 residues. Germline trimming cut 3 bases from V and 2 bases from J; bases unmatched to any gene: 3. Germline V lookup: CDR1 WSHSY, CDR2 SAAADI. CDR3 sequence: CASSDRTSGNTDTQYF. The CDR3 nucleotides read TGCGCCAGCAGTGATAGGACTAGCGGGAACACAGATACGCAGTATTTT.